This TCR beta chain is drawn from a study of blood T cell repertoires in COVID-19. Study overall: Italy, Spain and the United States were the sources of the convalescent and acute COVID-19 samples.

Libraries were prepared by immunoSEQ multiplex PCR; TCRdb keeps only in-frame clonotypes and omits some of them. The data contain around 15,000 clones, 70% to 90% of them singletons. CDR3 length: 15 amino acids. Trimming took off 4 bases at V and 1 base at J, with 13 bases between the two ends. Germline values: CDR1 LGHDT, CDR2 YNNKEL (reference sequence). The receptor was derived from a human donor in a cohort sampled during active COVID-19. V is TRBV3-1 (or the pseudogene TRBV3-2) and J is TRBJ1-1, with D possibly matching TRBD1 (5 bases). What was sequenced was peripheral blood. The CDR3 loop is CASSPRAGENTEAFF. The CDR3 DNA is TGTGCCAGCAGCCCGAGGGCGGGGGAGAACACTGAAGCTTTCTTT.